Listed below are T cell receptor beta chains from one sample, sequenced in a study of blood T cells in healthy people across ages. TCRdb used MiXCR to reprocess the 5' RACE reads, holding one entry per CDR3 protein. Of hundreds of thousands of distinct CDR3 sequences in the sample, roughly 50% were seen once. The material sequenced was blood. The receptors come from a man in his thirties or forties in good health. CDR3s include the opening cysteine and the closing phenylalanine or tryptophan. A D gene is named only where the DNA matches it firmly. Size is omitted from some rows. Given values are once, few, many or a class for expanded clones.

length	size	D	V	J	DNA	CDR3
13	few	.	TRBV4-3	TRBJ2-7	TGCGCCAGCAGCCAGGGACTGTTCTACGAGCAGTACTTC	CASSQGLFYEQYF
11	few	.	TRBV7-9	TRBJ1-2	TGTGCCAGCAAAGGGGATAGTGGCTACACCTTC	CASKGDSGYTF
17	.	TRBD1	TRBV2	TRBJ2-6	TGTGCCGGAAGAGGGACAGTAATAAGCTCTGGGGCCAACGTCCTGACTTTC	CAGRGTVISSGANVLTF
16	.	.	TRBV7-2	TRBJ2-7	TGTGCCAGCAGCTCTAAAAGCCGGGACCCGACCTACGAGCAGTACTTC	CASSSKSRDPTYEQYF
14	.	TRBD1	TRBV5-1	TRBJ2-7	TGCGCCAGCAGCTCTGGACAGGTCTCCTACGAGCAGTACTTC	CASSSGQVSYEQYF
14	once	.	TRBV6-1	TRBJ2-5	TGTGCCAGCATGAGGAATCCAGGTCAAGAGACCCAGTACTTC	CASMRNPGQETQYF
15	.	.	TRBV6-6	TRBJ2-3	TGTGCCAGCAGTTCGGGGGAAGTCCACGCAGATACGCAGTATTTT	CASSSGEVHADTQYF
17	.	TRBD2	TRBV20-1	TRBJ2-3	TGCAGTGCTAGAGACCCCACAGCTAGCGGGGTCACAGATACGCAGTATTTT	CSARDPTASGVTDTQYF
19	.	TRBD2	TRBV5-1	TRBJ2-1	TGCGCCAGCAGCTCTAAGGGACTAGCGGGGGTCAGCTCCTACAATGAGCAGTTCTTC	CASSSKGLAGVSSYNEQFF
13	.	.	TRBV11-1	TRBJ2-5	TGTGCCAGCAGCCAGGACAAGCGAGAGACCCAGTACTTC	CASSQDKRETQYF